The 17 T cell receptor beta chains below all came from one sample that was sequenced in a study of T cell responses to AZD1222 COVID-19 vaccine listed by TCRdb under 2021. The sample's time point label, decoded: baseline before first vaccination. The library was generated by the immunoSEQ multiplex PCR assay. TCRdb limited this immuneACCESS table to in-frame rearrangements with V and J called. A share of clones is missing; checked studies link under half to unresolved V genes, and the rest is unexplained. This sample lists around 180,000 clones; just under 90% were detected once. The ten largest make up around 6.4% of the sample. Sequences were derived from peripheral blood, sampled on day 0 of AZD1222 vaccination. Receptors were obtained from an adult in good health.

V and J are TRBV30 and TRBJ2-1; 8 bases fit TRBD2. CDR1 and CDR2 from the germline V gene are GTSNPN and SVGIG (reference sequence). V shed 1 base and J 7 bases; nucleotides not matched to a gene: 18. This CDR3 region has 18 residues. CDR3 coding DNA: TGTGCCTGGAGTGCGTTTCAGATCAGCGGGAGAGGTAGAAATGAGCAGTTCTTC. Translating gives CAWSAFQISGRGRNEQFF.

The chain carries TRBV5-4 and TRBJ1-2; D gene ambiguous. The V and J ends lost 4 bases and 8 bases respectively, with 6 bases between them. The CDR3 spans 10 residues. Per the germline V gene, CDR1 is SGHNT and CDR2 is YYREEE (reference sequence). CDR3 protein: CASSRGGYTF. For the CDR3, the DNA is TGTGCCAGCAGCCGCGGGGGCTACACCTTC.

This chain connects TRBV28 to TRBJ1-5, with D perhaps matching TRBD1 (5 bases). CDR3 length equals 17 residues. V dropped 1 base and J dropped 4 bases, with 17 bases sitting between them. The germline CDR1 and CDR2 sequences are MDHEN and SYDVKM. CDR3 sequence reads: CASSLFGFGALNQPQHF. CDR3 sequence (DNA): TGTGCCAGCAGTTTATTTGGATTCGGGGCCTTGAATCAGCCCCAGCATTTT.

The CDR3 coding sequence is TGTGCCAGCAGCCAGGGGACTAGCGGGGCTAATGAGCAGTTCTTC. Translating gives CASSQGTSGANEQFF. This rearrangement joins TRBV14 to TRBJ2-1; 13 nucleotides align to TRBD2. Germline V gene data show CDR1 as SGHDN and CDR2 as FVKESK. The CDR3 is made up of 15 amino acids. After removal of 3 bases from V and 7 bases from J, the junction contained 3 bases not matched to a gene.

On this clone itself: This CDR3 is also generated by other DNA sequences in the sample. This chain joins TRBV6-5 and TRBJ1-2, with no clear D. The CDR3 is 14 amino acids. Germline CDR1 MNHEY, CDR2 SVGAGI. Trimming stripped 3 bases from V and 2 bases from J, with 10 bases between. CDR3 coding DNA: TGTGCCAGCAGTTATTTGGGCGGCAACTATGGCTACACCTTC. Amino acid sequence: CASSYLGGNYGYTF.

The chain employs TRBV2 and TRBJ1-5, with a weak D call TRBD1 (5 bases). Germline V gene sequence: CDR1 SNHLY, CDR2 FYNNEI. Trimming left V 3 bases short and J 5 bases short, with 14 bases between. The CDR3 has 15 residues. DNA for the CDR3: TGTGCCAGCAGTGACCCCAGGGATGTAGATCAGCCCCAGCATTTT. This encodes CASSDPRDVDQPQHF.

This chain links TRBV5-6 with TRBJ1-2; weak D call: TRBD1 (6 bases). Trimming shortened V by 2 bases and J by 4 bases, and 12 bases separated the two germline ends. The CDR3 is 14 amino acids. Germline loops: CDR1 SGHDT, CDR2 YYEEEE. The chain's CDR3 is CASSFEGVGYGYTF. DNA of the CDR3: TGTGCCAGCAGCTTTGAGGGGGTCGGCTATGGCTACACCTTC.

The chain uses TRBV6-5 and TRBJ1-3; D remains ambiguous. The V gene lost 0 bases and the J gene lost 0 bases, with 9 bases spanning the gap. The CDR3 covers 16 residues. CDR1 and CDR2 from the germline V gene are MNHEY and SVGAGI. The CDR3, as DNA: TGTGCCAGCAGTTACTCGGACTTACCCTCTGGAAACACCATATATTTT. Amino acids: CASSYSDLPSGNTIYF.

The CDR3 sequence is CASISLGGTTYEQYF. CDR3 DNA: TGTGCCAGCATCTCCCTGGGGGGGACCACCTACGAGCAGTACTTC. This sequence joins TRBV5-8 and TRBJ2-7; the match to TRBD2 covers 7 bases. Trimming removed 6 bases from V and 2 bases from J; junction bases left unmatched: 11. Per germline, CDR1 SGHTS and CDR2 YDEGEE. The CDR3 extends over 15 amino acids. Full variable domain (rest looked up from reference TRBV5-8 and TRBJ2-7): EAGVTQSPTHLIKTRGQQATLRCSPISGHTSVYWYQQALGLGLQFLLWYDEGEERNRGNFPPRFSGRQFPNYSSELNVNALELEDSALYLCASISLGGTTYEQYFGPGTRLTVT.

The chain employs TRBV28 and TRBJ2-3; weak D call: TRBD1 (6 bases). With 6 bases removed from V and 1 base from J, the gap between germline ends came to 14 bases. The germline V gene has CDR1 MDHEN and CDR2 SYDVKM. This CDR3 region has 15 residues. Here the CDR3 reads CASSQTGKRTDTQYF. The CDR3 DNA is TGTGCCAGCAGCCAAACAGGGAAGCGCACAGATACGCAGTATTTT.

V and J are TRBV12-3 or TRBV12-4 and TRBJ2-1; 7 positions match TRBD1. J gave up 5 bases and V 6 bases, and 4 bases lay outside the gene matches. CDR3 size: 13 residues. In DNA, the CDR3 is TGTGCCAGCAGAGGGGGACAGAACAATGAGCAGTTCTTC. It translates to CASRGGQNNEQFF.

The V and J genes are TRBV11-2 and TRBJ1-2; D unresolved. The CDR3 runs to 14 residues. Deletions cut 1 base from V and 12 bases from J, with 18 bases between. Germline assignment: CDR1 SGHAT and CDR2 FQNNGV. The CDR3 sequence is CASSLGPGNGRNTF. CDR3 DNA sequence: TGTGCCAGCAGCTTAGGTCCTGGTAACGGCCGGAACACCTTC.

The gene calls are TRBV14 and TRBJ2-1, with unresolved D. Germline V lookup: CDR1 SGHDN, CDR2 FVKESK. This CDR3 is built from 14 residues. The ends were cut back, 1 base at V and 6 bases at J, with 10 bases in the middle. In nucleotides, the CDR3 is TGTGCCAGCAGCCAAGCAGTCAGAGGCAATGAGCAGTTCTTC. This sequence encodes CASSQAVRGNEQFF.

This chain uses TRBV14 with TRBJ2-3; 9 bases line up with TRBD2. The germline V gene encodes CDR1 SGHDN and CDR2 FVKESK. The CDR3 runs 17 residues. V gave up 4 bases and J gave up 1 base; unmatched junction bases: 9. CDR3 DNA sequence: TGTGCCAGCAGCCCAGGCAGGCGACTAGCGGGCACAGATACGCAGTATTTT. Amino acids: CASSPGRRLAGTDTQYF.

The chain is built from TRBV19 and TRBJ1-5; D ambiguous. Germline lookup yields CDR1 LNHDA and CDR2 SQIVND (reference sequence). The V and J ends lost 3 bases and 2 bases respectively, with 14 bases between them. The CDR3 consists of 16 residues. DNA for the CDR3: TGTGCCAGTAGTATCTCCGGCCAGCCTCGCAATCAGCCCCAGCATTTT. Its translation: CASSISGQPRNQPQHF.

The chain is built from TRBV19 and TRBJ2-3; TRBD2 agrees at 12 bases. CDR3 length: 17 residues. The ends lost 3 bases at V and 4 bases at J; junction bases unmatched: 8. Germline CDR1 reads LNHDA; CDR2 reads SQIVND (reference sequence). The CDR3 sequence is CASSIALTSGSPDTQYF. The CDR3 bases are TGTGCCAGTAGTATTGCCCTGACTAGCGGGAGTCCAGATACGCAGTATTTT. Full variable domain (outside the CDR3, taken from reference TRBV19 and TRBJ2-3): DGGITQSPKYLFRKEGQNVTLSCEQNLNHDAMYWYRQDPGQGLRLIYYSQIVNDFQKGDIAEGYSVSREKKESFPLTVTSAQKNPTAFYLCASSIALTSGSPDTQYFGPGTRLTVL.

CDR3 in amino acids: CATSREDNAYGYTF. CDR3 DNA: TGTGCCACCAGCAGAGAGGACAACGCCTATGGCTACACCTTC. The V gene is TRBV15, the J gene TRBJ1-2; TRBD1 might be the D (5 bases). Germline CDR1 and CDR2: LNHNV and YYDKDF (reference sequence). This CDR3 spans 14 amino acids. Trimming took off 0 bases at V and 4 bases at J, with 9 bases between the two ends.